These T cell receptor beta chains were read from a single sample in a study of T cells in Graves' hyperthyroidism and ophthalmopathy. Via MiXCR, TCRdb re-called the multiplex PCR reads, giving one row per CDR3 protein. Among hundreds of thousands of distinct CDR3 sequences, approximately 20% were seen once, and the ten largest hold roughly 44%. What was sequenced was blood. Every receptor here comes from a man aged 35 to 55 with Graves' hyperthyroidism. Each CDR3 is given with its conserved first and last residue. D genes are given only for firm matches. Clone size is not always given. Where it is, it says once, few, many or a class for expanded clones.

j_call,clone_size,v_call,d_call,cdr3_aa,cdr3_nt
TRBJ2-5,many,TRBV3-1,TRBD2,CASSQVAGEGETQYF,TGTGCCAGCAGCCAAGTAGCGGGGGAAGGGGAGACCCAGTACTTC
TRBJ2-7,many,TRBV12-3/TRBV12-4,NA,CASSLFSSDQYF,TGTGCCAGCAGTTTGTTCTCCTCCGACCAGTACTTC
TRBJ2-1,NA,TRBV6-1,TRBD2,CASSQYTKRGYNEQFF,TGTGCCAGCAGCCAGTATACTAAGCGGGGGTACAATGAGCAGTTCTTC
TRBJ2-5,many,TRBV5-1,NA,CASSLTPGEAWETQYF,TGCGCCAGCAGCTTGACTCCAGGGGAGGCGTGGGAGACCCAGTACTTC
TRBJ1-6,NA,TRBV3-1,NA,CASSPFRGGASPLHF,TGTGCCAGCAGCCCATTCAGGGGAGGAGCATCACCCCTCCACTTT
TRBJ1-1,many,TRBV12-3/TRBV12-4,NA,CASSQGGLMNTEAFF,TGTGCCAGCAGCCAAGGGGGTTTGATGAACACTGAAGCTTTCTTT
TRBJ2-6,many,TRBV28,NA,CASSSPTRQAGANVLTF,TGTGCCAGCAGCTCGCCCACCAGACAGGCTGGGGCCAACGTCCTGACTTTC
TRBJ2-7,many,TRBV28,TRBD2,CASSLYLAGPYEQYF,TGTGCCAGCAGTTTATACCTAGCGGGGCCCTACGAGCAGTACTTC
TRBJ2-3,NA,TRBV19,TRBD2,CASSQREARDTQYF,TGTGCCAGTAGTCAGCGGGAGGCGAGAGATACGCAGTATTTT
TRBJ1-5,few,TRBV24-1,NA,CATSDSKGGNQPQHF,TGTGCCACCAGTGATTCCAAGGGGGGCAATCAGCCCCAGCATTTT
TRBJ2-2,NA,TRBV4-3,TRBD2,CASSLRGGASGELFF,TGCGCCAGCAGCCTACGCGGGGGGGCCTCCGGGGAGCTGTTTTTT
TRBJ1-5,NA,TRBV6-1,NA,CASNPQGKPQHF,TGTGCCAGCAACCCCCAAGGGAAGCCCCAGCATTTT
TRBJ2-7,many,TRBV18,TRBD1,CASSPDPGGRYEQYF,TGTGCCAGCTCACCCGATCCAGGGGGCAGGTACGAGCAGTACTTC
TRBJ1-1,many,TRBV9,NA,CASSVDPRGHQGEAFF,TGTGCCAGCAGCGTAGATCCCCGGGGCCATCAAGGTGAAGCTTTCTTT
TRBJ2-5,many,TRBV11-2,TRBD1,CASNGQGQLGETQYF,TGTGCCAGCAACGGACAGGGCCAACTGGGGGAGACCCAGTACTTC
TRBJ2-5,few,TRBV25-1,TRBD2,CASSVRGGLETQYF,TGTGCCAGCAGTGTACGGGGGGGGTTAGAGACCCAGTACTTC
TRBJ1-1,few,TRBV10-2,NA,CASRDGTEAFF,TGCGCCAGCCGGGACGGCACTGAAGCTTTCTTT
TRBJ2-2,few,TRBV12-5,NA,CASGLEGAIGELFF,TGTGCTAGTGGTTTGGAAGGGGCCATCGGGGAGCTGTTTTTT
TRBJ1-5,many,TRBV5-5,NA,CASSPRDGNQPQHF,TGTGCCAGCAGCCCCCGGGACGGCAATCAGCCCCAGCATTTT
TRBJ2-3,many,TRBV18,NA,CASSPRGESTDTQYF,TGTGCCAGCTCACCACGGGGCGAGTCCACAGATACGCAGTATTTT
TRBJ2-1,few,TRBV28,TRBD2,CASSFASGNYNEQFF,TGTGCCAGCAGTTTTGCTAGCGGGAATTACAATGAGCAGTTCTTC
TRBJ2-6,NA,TRBV24-1,TRBD1,CATSDPGTGAAGANVLTF,TGTGCCACCAGTGACCCCGGGACAGGGGCTGCGGGGGCCAACGTCCTGACTTTC
TRBJ2-7,NA,TRBV5-1,TRBD2,CASSEGLAGDYEQYF,TGCGCCAGCAGCGAGGGACTAGCGGGAGACTACGAGCAGTACTTC
TRBJ2-3,many,TRBV6-1,NA,CASSGTASTDTQYF,TGTGCCAGCAGTGGGACAGCTAGCACAGATACGCAGTATTTT
TRBJ2-7,many,TRBV20-1,TRBD1,CSARGQGASYEQYF,TGCAGTGCTAGAGGACAGGGAGCCTCCTACGAGCAGTACTTC
TRBJ1-5,NA,TRBV24-1,NA,CATSDRADSNQPQHF,TGTGCCACCAGTGATAGGGCAGATAGCAATCAGCCCCAGCATTTT
TRBJ2-1,NA,TRBV3-1,TRBD2,CASSLTGTSSPQNEQFF,TGTGCCAGCAGCCTCACCGGGACTAGCTCCCCTCAGAATGAGCAGTTCTTC
TRBJ2-5,NA,TRBV29-1,TRBD1,CSVETGGFETQYF,TGCAGCGTCGAGACAGGGGGCTTCGAGACCCAGTACTTC
TRBJ2-1,many,TRBV6-1,TRBD2,CASSQYASGGSNNEQFF,TGTGCCAGCAGTCAATACGCTAGCGGGGGAAGTAACAATGAGCAGTTCTTC
TRBJ1-5,NA,TRBV28,TRBD1,CASSNTLTGVSNQPQHF,TGTGCCAGCAGTAATACCCTGACAGGGGTGAGCAATCAGCCCCAGCATTTT
TRBJ1-2,few,TRBV7-9,NA,CASSFGSHINYGYTF,TGTGCCAGCAGCTTCGGGTCACACATTAACTATGGCTACACCTTC
TRBJ2-5,many,TRBV28,TRBD1,CASEGQGDTKTQYF,TGTGCCAGCGAGGGACAGGGGGATACAAAGACCCAGTACTTC
TRBJ1-2,many,TRBV12-5,NA,CASGPGHNYGYTF,TGTGCTAGTGGCCCGGGACACAACTATGGCTACACCTTC
TRBJ1-2,many,TRBV5-1,TRBD1,CASSPDRGGYTF,TGCGCCAGCAGCCCAGACAGGGGAGGCTACACCTTC
TRBJ1-1,NA,TRBV2,TRBD1,CASRSQGVAEAFF,TGTGCCAGCAGATCCCAGGGGGTGGCTGAAGCTTTCTTT
TRBJ2-2,NA,TRBV7-8,TRBD1,CASRPDRGGTGELFF,TGTGCCAGCAGACCGGACAGGGGGGGCACCGGGGAGCTGTTTTTT
TRBJ2-7,many,TRBV5-1,NA,CASSLEGKGSDEQYF,TGCGCCAGCAGCTTGGAGGGGAAGGGGAGTGACGAGCAGTACTTC
TRBJ2-1,many,TRBV10-3,NA,CAISDIPNEQFF,TGTGCCATCAGTGACATTCCGAATGAGCAGTTCTTC
TRBJ1-5,many,TRBV7-2,TRBD1,CASSPGQGAFYSNQPQHF,TGTGCCAGCAGCCCCGGACAGGGGGCCTTCTATAGCAATCAGCCCCAGCATTTT
TRBJ1-4,NA,TRBV5-1,TRBD1,CASRWTGGAFEKLFF,TGCGCCAGCAGGTGGACAGGGGGCGCGTTTGAAAAACTGTTTTTT
TRBJ1-2,few,TRBV24-1,NA,CATSETVGGYTF,TGTGCCACCAGTGAAACAGTGGGCGGCTACACCTTC
TRBJ2-3,many,TRBV30,TRBD2,CASEIAGGSNTQYF,TGTGCCTCCGAAATAGCGGGGGGGTCGAATACGCAGTATTTT
TRBJ1-3,many,TRBV20-1,NA,CSARDSSGGNTIYF,TGCAGTGCTAGAGACTCCAGTGGTGGAAACACCATATATTTT
TRBJ2-3,NA,TRBV19,NA,CASLPAGADTQYF,TGTGCCAGTCTCCCCGCAGGGGCAGATACGCAGTATTTT
TRBJ1-4,many,TRBV6-1,TRBD1,CASRDRGVSEKLFF,TGTGCCAGCAGGGACAGGGGGGTGTCTGAAAAACTGTTTTTT
TRBJ2-1,few,TRBV24-1,NA,CATGGPHEQFF,TGTGCCACCGGGGGGCCTCATGAGCAGTTCTTC
TRBJ2-7,many,TRBV5-1,TRBD1,CASSLGQGINEQYF,TGCGCCAGCAGCTTGGGACAGGGGATCAACGAGCAGTACTTC
TRBJ1-6,many,TRBV5-1,TRBD1,CASRRGQLGSPLHF,TGCGCCAGCAGGAGGGGACAGCTTGGTTCACCCCTCCACTTT
TRBJ2-1,many,TRBV5-1,NA,CASSLEGGLYYNEQFF,TGCGCCAGCAGCTTGGAAGGGGGTCTATACTACAATGAGCAGTTCTTC
TRBJ1-2,NA,TRBV5-4,TRBD1,CASSLGTGLYGYTF,TGTGCCAGCAGCTTGGGGACAGGGCTCTATGGCTACACCTTC